Included here is one T cell receptor beta chain sequence, with context. This clone showed up just a few times. The antigen it recognizes is unknown. Per-nucleotide qualities are absent, and no much larger clonotype sits a single base away. Checkpoint therapy was initiated 14 to 28 days after autologous transplant, and ipilimumab was administered at 1 mg/kg intravenously on day 1 of selected weeks. Nivolumab was administered at 3 mg/kg intravenously on day 1 of weeks 1, 4, 7, 10, and every two weeks through week 26. Combined checkpoint inhibition with ipilimumab and nivolumab as consolidation after autologous stem cell transplantation was tested in a Phase Ib clinical trial. Receptors were amplified or captured by the immunoSEQ multiplex PCR assay. Drawn from immuneACCESS, this table holds only the in-frame rearrangements with V and J called that TCRdb kept. Clones are partly lost; checked studies trace under half to an unresolved V gene and leave the rest unexplained. In this sample the table shows about 10,000 clones, 55% to 75% of which occur a single time. Over 15% of the sample is held by the ten biggest clonotypes.

The data derive from a study of ipilimumab plus nivolumab after autologous stem cell transplantation (dated by TCRdb to the early 2020s). Regarding the complete study: Trial patients received a median of about 5 ipilimumab doses and 8 nivolumab doses. Patients undergoing autologous transplant for high-risk diffuse large B cell lymphoma, mature T cell lymphoma, or multiple myeloma were enrolled in the trial. Patients in the myeloma cohort were either high-risk and transplant-naive or had relapsed within 3 years of a first autologous transplant. The intent-to-treat population of the trial was made up of around 35 patients.

General study outcomes and caveats: The authors stated that profiles of the T cell receptor repertoire, regulatory T cell phenotype and gut microbiota provided a biologic rationale for studying this approach further. Combined checkpoint inhibition as post-transplant consolidation was concluded by the authors to appear tolerable.

Its CDR3 holds 16 amino acids, cysteine through phenylalanine. Only the CDR3 portion is preserved as DNA: 48 bases, with reading frame beginning at the first base. Relative to germline, V is 3 bases shorter and J is 8 bases shorter, with 21 bases between their ends. For CDR1 and CDR2, the germline V gene lists SGHTA and FQGTGA. The chain couples TRBV7-3 to TRBJ2-3; perhaps TRBD2 is the D gene, with 5 bases matching. The sequenced sample was PBMCs, obtained in a trial of ipilimumab plus nivolumab as post-transplant consolidation. The sequence derives from a female donor with multiple myeloma. The DNA sequence is given as TGTGCCAGCAGCTTTGAGGGTGGGAGAGGCCTCGCTACGCAGTATTTT. Its amino acids are CASSFEGGRGLATQYF.